This T cell receptor (beta chain) stems from a study of identical twins. Healthy Caucasian individuals made up all the donors. The table lists this clonotype with a few counts. A single record per CDR3 protein comes from TCRdb applying MiXCR to the 5' RACE reads. The table shows hundreds of thousands of distinct CDR3 sequences, with 21% occurring only once. The sample was also reused in another study, on T cells expressing NK-cell markers. Per that study: Underlying the TCR beta repertoires were sorted CD3+CD56+NKG2C+, CD3+CD56+NKG2C- and CD3+CD56-NKG2C+ T cells. The study found dominant NKG2C+ clonotypes at about 1.0-8% of CD8+ T cells in over 5 donors. Where several donors were concerned, these clonotypes also led the CD3+CD56-NKG2C+ fraction.

This receptor was taken from a woman between 18 and 29 years old in good health. Sequenced material: PBMCs.

CDR3 loop: CASSLAGATPEAFF. The CDR3 DNA reads TGTGCCAGCAGCTTGGCGGGGGCGACCCCTGAAGCTTTCTTT. The genes are TRBV5-6 and TRBJ1-1, with D possibly TRBD1 on 6 matching bases. Trimming cost V 0 bases and J 6 bases, with 12 bases left between them. The length of the CDR3 is 14 residues. Germline V gives CDR1 SGHDT, CDR2 YYEEEE.